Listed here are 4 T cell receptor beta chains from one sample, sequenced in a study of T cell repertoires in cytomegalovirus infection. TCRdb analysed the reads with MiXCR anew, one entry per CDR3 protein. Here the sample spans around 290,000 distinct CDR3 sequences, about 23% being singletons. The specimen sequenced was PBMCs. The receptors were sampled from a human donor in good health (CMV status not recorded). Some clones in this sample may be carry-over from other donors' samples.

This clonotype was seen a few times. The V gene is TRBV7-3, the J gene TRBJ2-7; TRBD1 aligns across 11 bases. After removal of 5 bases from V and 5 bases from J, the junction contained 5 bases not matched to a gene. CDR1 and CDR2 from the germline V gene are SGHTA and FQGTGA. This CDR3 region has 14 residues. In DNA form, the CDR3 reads TGTGCCAGCAGCAAATCGGGACAGGGGGACGAGCAGTACTTC. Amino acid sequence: CASSKSGQGDEQYF.

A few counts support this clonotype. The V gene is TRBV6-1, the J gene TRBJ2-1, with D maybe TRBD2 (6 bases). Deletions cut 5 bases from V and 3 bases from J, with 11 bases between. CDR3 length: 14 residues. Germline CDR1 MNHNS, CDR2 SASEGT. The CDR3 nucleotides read TGTGCCAGCAGTTGGAGGGGCGGCTACAATGAGCAGTTCTTC. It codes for CASSWRGGYNEQFF.

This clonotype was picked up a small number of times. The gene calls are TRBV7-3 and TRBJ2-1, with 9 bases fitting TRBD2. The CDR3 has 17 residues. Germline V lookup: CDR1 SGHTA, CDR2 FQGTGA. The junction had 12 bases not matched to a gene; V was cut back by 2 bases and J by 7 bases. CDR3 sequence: CASSLGPPASGANEQFF. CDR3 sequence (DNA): TGTGCCAGCAGCTTAGGTCCTCCGGCTAGCGGGGCGAATGAGCAGTTCTTC.

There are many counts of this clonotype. CDR3 amino acids: CASSPTREKLFF. In DNA, the CDR3 is TGTGCCAGCAGTCCGACACGAGAAAAACTGTTTTTT. The J gene is TRBJ1-4, the V gene TRBV12-3 or TRBV12-4, with D unclear. The CDR3 covers 12 residues. Trimming removed 5 bases at V and 8 bases at J, with 9 bases between.